This is a list of T cell receptor beta chains from one sample in a study of T cell responses to AZD1222 COVID-19 vaccine. Profiled with immunoSEQ multiplex PCR; TCRdb holds only in-frame clones, not every one. Among about 84,000 clones listed, about 86% were seen once. The sequences come from peripheral blood, collected 28 days after the second AZD1222 dose. The receptors come from an adult who received the AZD1222 COVID-19 vaccine. Both conserved end residues are part of each CDR3. D genes are given only for firm matches. Size is omitted from some rows. Given values are once, few, many or a class for expanded clones.

v_call	d_call	clone_size	j_call	cdr3_aa	cdr3_nt
TRBV5-1	.	.	TRBJ1-3	CASSFGGAGNTIYF	TGCGCCAGCAGCTTTGGGGGGGCTGGAAACACCATATATTTT
TRBV7-9	.	.	TRBJ2-4	CASSLRTGLAKNIQYF	TGTGCCAGCAGCTTACGAACAGGACTAGCCAAAAACATTCAGTACTTC
TRBV2	.	once	TRBJ2-7	CASQDSYEQYF	TGTGCCAGTCAGGACTCCTACGAGCAGTACTTC
TRBV10-1	.	few	TRBJ1-2	CASSEGGSYGYTF	TGCGCCAGCAGTGAGGGGGGAAGCTATGGCTACACCTTC
TRBV28	.	.	TRBJ2-5	CASSLKGTQYF	TGTGCCAGCAGTTTGAAGGGGACCCAGTACTTC
TRBV19	TRBD1	.	TRBJ1-1	CASSFGQGSTEAFF	TGTGCCAGTAGTTTTGGACAGGGGAGCACTGAAGCTTTCTTT
TRBV19	.	.	TRBJ1-6	CASKIPSSYNSPLHF	TGTGCCAGTAAGATCCCGAGCTCCTATAATTCACCCCTCCACTTT
TRBV6-6	.	.	TRBJ1-1	CASSHQTGNTEAFF	TGTGCCAGCAGTCACCAGACAGGGAACACTGAAGCTTTCTTT
TRBV19	TRBD2	.	TRBJ2-3	CASSIVGAGASTDTQYF	TGTGCCAGTAGTATAGTTGGAGCGGGGGCTAGCACAGATACGCAGTATTTT
TRBV20-1	.	.	TRBJ1-2	CSASRGAGGYTF	TGCAGTGCTAGTCGCGGGGCGGGTGGCTACACCTTC
TRBV6-5	.	.	TRBJ2-7	CASSASASPAYEQYF	TGTGCCAGCAGCGCTAGCGCTAGTCCGGCCTACGAGCAGTACTTC
TRBV5-6	.	.	TRBJ1-1	CASTETGMNTEAFF	TGTGCCAGCACCGAGACAGGAATGAACACTGAAGCTTTCTTT
TRBV19	.	.	TRBJ2-7	CASSMGGRTHRQEQYF	TGTGCCAGTAGTATGGGGGGCAGGACCCACAGACAGGAGCAGTACTTC
TRBV7-6	.	.	TRBJ1-2	CASSPGGYTF	TGTGCCAGCAGCCCTGGTGGCTACACCTTC